Included here is one T cell receptor (beta chain) sequence, with context. The data were taken from a study of early T cells in non-severe SARS-CoV-2 infection. Study context: Bulk RNA from unsorted whole blood was sequenced; chains were unpaired.

Researchers attached unique molecular identifiers to individual cDNA molecules. TCRdb reprocessed the 5' RACE reads via MiXCR and lists one record per CDR3 protein. The sample gives 55,000 or so distinct CDR3 sequences, about 7.1% of which show up once; 5.8% is in the top ten. The CDR3 length is 13 residues. Germline CDR1 SGHTA, CDR2 FQGTGA. V dropped 5 bases and J dropped 3 bases, with 11 bases sitting between them. The sequence derives from an adult who was a healthcare worker with PCR-confirmed SARS-CoV-2 infection or an uninfected control (not recorded which). The genes are TRBV7-3 and TRBJ2-7; D perhaps matches TRBD1 (7 bases). The material was whole blood, obtained at baseline. CDR3 residues: CASSPRGDYEQYF. Written as DNA, the CDR3 is TGTGCCAGCAGCCCCAGGGGGGACTACGAGCAGTACTTC. Complete variable domain (other parts from reference TRBV7-3 and TRBJ2-7): GAGVSQTPSNKVTEKGKYVELRCDPISGHTALYWYRQSLGQGPEFLIYFQGTGAADDSGLPNDRFFAVRPEGSVSTLKIQRTERGDSAVYLCASSPRGDYEQYFGPGTRLTVT.